This T cell receptor beta chain derives from a study of molecular identifiers for immune sequencing clone quantification. TCRdb independently ran MiXCR on the PCR reads; one entry per CDR3 protein. Here the sample spans over 550,000 distinct CDR3 sequences, over 25% being singletons. General study points: Over 99% of CMV-specific effector molecules, but under 1% of naive ones, were in clones above 20 copies. Molecules of identical TCR sharing a barcode could underestimate highly expanded clone sizes.

It was from roughly 20,000 to 1,000,000 sorted cells, with 10%, 30% or 50% RNA, that naive CD8 libraries came. The authors sorted naive CD8 T cells as CD8+CD4-CCR7+CD45RA+. The V end was cut by 3 bases, the J end by 7 bases, with 12 bases between. The CDR3 covers 13 residues. Germline values: CDR1 LGHNA, CDR2 YSLEER. This clonotype was seen a handful of times. Its antigen is unidentified. Sequencing was performed on naive CD8+ T cells from blood, with Jurkat cell RNA spiked in. Subset reported: FACS-sorted CD8+CD4-CCR7+CD45RA+ naive T cells. The chain employs TRBV4-3 and TRBJ1-1; tentatively, D is TRBD1 (6 bases). The receptor was isolated from a human donor in good health. Some libraries in this study had Jurkat cell RNA spiked in. CDR3 residues: CASSHLMTGEAFF. The CDR3 DNA reads TGCGCCAGCAGCCATCTAATGACAGGTGAAGCTTTCTTT.